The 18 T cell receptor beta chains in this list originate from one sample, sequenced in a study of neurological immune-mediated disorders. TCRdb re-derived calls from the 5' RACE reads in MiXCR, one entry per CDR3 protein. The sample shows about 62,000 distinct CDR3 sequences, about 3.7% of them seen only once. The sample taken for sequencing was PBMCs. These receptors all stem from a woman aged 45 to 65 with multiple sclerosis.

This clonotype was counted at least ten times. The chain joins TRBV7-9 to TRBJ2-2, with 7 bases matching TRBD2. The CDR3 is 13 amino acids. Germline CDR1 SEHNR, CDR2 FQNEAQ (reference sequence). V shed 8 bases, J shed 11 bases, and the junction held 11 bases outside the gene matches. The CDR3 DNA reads TGTGCCAGCGAAGACAGCGGGGCGAGAGAGCTGTTTTTT. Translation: CASEDSGARELFF.

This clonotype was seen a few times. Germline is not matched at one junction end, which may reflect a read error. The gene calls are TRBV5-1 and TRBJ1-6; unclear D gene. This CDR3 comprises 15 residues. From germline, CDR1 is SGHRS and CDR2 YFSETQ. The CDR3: CASSLDPGMGSPLNF. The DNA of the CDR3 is TGCGCCAGCAGCTTGGACCCGGGGATGGGTTCACCCCTCAACTTT.

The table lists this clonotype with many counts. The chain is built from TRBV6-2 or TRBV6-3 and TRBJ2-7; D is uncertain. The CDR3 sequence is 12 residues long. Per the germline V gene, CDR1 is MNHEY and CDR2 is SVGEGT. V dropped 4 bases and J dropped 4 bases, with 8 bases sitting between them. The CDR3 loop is CASSSYMYEQYF. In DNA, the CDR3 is TGTGCCAGCAGTTCTTACATGTACGAGCAGTACTTC.

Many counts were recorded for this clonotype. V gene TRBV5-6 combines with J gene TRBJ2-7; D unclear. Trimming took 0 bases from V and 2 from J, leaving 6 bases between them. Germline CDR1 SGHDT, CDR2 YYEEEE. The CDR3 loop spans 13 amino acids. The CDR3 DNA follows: TGTGCCAGCAGCTTGGAATATACCTACGAGCAGTACTTC. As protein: CASSLEYTYEQYF. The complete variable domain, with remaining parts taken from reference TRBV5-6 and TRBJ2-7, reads DAGVTQSPTHLIKTRGQQVTLRCSPKSGHDTVSWYQQALGQGPQFIFQYYEEEERQRGNFPDRFSGHQFPNYSSELNVNALLLGDSALYLCASSLEYTYEQYFGPGTRLTVT.

CDR3 in amino acids: CASSLETPRNEQFF. The CDR3, as DNA: TGTGCCAGCAGCTTAGAGACCCCCCGCAATGAGCAGTTCTTC. The V and J genes are TRBV11-3 and TRBJ2-1; D gene unclear. The V and J ends lost 0 bases and 6 bases respectively, with 9 bases between them. Germline V gives CDR1 SGHNT, CDR2 YENEEA. CDR3 length: 14 amino acids.

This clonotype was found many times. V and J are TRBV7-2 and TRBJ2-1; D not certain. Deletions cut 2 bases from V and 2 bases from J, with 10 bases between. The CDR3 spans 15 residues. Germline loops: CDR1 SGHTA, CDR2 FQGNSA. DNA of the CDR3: TGTGCCAGCAGCTTACGGCTGCCCGCCTACAATGAGCAGTTCTTC. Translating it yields CASSLRLPAYNEQFF.

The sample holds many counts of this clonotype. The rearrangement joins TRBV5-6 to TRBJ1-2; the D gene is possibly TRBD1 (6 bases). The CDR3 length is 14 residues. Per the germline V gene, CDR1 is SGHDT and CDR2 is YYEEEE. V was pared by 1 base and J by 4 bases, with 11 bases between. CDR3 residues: CASSLWGPSYGYTF. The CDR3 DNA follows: TGTGCCAGCAGCTTGTGGGGGCCCAGCTATGGCTACACCTTC.

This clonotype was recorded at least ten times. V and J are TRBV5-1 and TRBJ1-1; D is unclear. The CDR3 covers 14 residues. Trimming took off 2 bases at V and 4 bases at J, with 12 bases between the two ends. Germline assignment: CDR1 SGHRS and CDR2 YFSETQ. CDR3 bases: TGCGCCAGCAGCTTAAACGCGGAAAGCACTGAAGCTTTCTTT. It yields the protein CASSLNAESTEAFF.

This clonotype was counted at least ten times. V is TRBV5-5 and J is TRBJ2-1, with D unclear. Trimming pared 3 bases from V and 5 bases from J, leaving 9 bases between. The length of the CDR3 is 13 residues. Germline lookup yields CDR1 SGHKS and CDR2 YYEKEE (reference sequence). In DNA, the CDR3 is TGTGCCAGCAGCTCCCCCGGAGACAATGAGCAGTTCTTC. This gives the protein CASSSPGDNEQFF.

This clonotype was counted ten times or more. The CDR3 DNA is TGCGCCAGCAGCTTGTACAGGGACTCCTACGAGCAGTACTTC. Its protein is CASSLYRDSYEQYF. The rearrangement uses TRBV5-1 and TRBJ2-7; possible D gene TRBD1, 6 bases. The CDR3 has 14 amino acids. Trimming stripped 1 base from V and 0 bases from J, with 8 bases between. The germline CDR1 and CDR2 sequences are SGHRS and YFSETQ.

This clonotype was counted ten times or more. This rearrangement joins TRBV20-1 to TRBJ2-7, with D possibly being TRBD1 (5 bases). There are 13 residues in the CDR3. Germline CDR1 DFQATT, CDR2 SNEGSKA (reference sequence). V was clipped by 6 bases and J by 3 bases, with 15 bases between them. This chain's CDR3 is CSAIDSSIYEQYF. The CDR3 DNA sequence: TGCAGTGCAATTGACAGTAGCATCTACGAGCAGTACTTC.

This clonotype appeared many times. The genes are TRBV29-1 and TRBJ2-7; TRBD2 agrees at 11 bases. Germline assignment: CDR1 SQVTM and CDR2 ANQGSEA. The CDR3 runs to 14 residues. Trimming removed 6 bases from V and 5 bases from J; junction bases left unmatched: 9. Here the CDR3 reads CSVPVAGGPHEQYF. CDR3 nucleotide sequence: TGCAGCGTCCCCGTAGCGGGAGGGCCCCACGAGCAGTACTTC.

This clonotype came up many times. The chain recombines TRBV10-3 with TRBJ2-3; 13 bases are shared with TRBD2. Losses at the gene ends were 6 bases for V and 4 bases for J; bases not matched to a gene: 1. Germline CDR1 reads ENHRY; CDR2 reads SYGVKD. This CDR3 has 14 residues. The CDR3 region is CAIRLAGGSDTQYF. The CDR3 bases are TGTGCCATCAGACTAGCGGGAGGGTCAGATACGCAGTATTTT.

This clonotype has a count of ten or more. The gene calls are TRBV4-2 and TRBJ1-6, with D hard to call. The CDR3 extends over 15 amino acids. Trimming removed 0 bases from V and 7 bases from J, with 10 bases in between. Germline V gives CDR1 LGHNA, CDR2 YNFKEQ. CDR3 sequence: CASSQETPQNSPLHF. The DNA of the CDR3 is TGTGCCAGCAGCCAAGAGACGCCTCAAAATTCACCCCTCCACTTT.

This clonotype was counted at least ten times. The CDR3 DNA follows: TGTGCCAGCAGTGAGGAGGGGAGCAATTCACCCCTCCACTTT. Amino acid sequence: CASSEEGSNSPLHF. The V gene is TRBV2, the J gene TRBJ1-6, with TRBD1 as a possible D gene (5 bases). Trimming took 3 bases from V and 7 from J, leaving 10 bases between them. The CDR3 has 14 residues. Germline values: CDR1 SNHLY, CDR2 FYNNEI. The whole variable domain, remainder taken from reference TRBV2 and TRBJ1-6, is EPEVTQTPSHQVTQMGQEVILRCVPISNHLYFYWYRQILGQKVEFLVSFYNNEISEKSEIFDDQFSVERPDGSNFTLKIRSTKLEDSAMYFCASSEEGSNSPLHFGNGTRLTVT.

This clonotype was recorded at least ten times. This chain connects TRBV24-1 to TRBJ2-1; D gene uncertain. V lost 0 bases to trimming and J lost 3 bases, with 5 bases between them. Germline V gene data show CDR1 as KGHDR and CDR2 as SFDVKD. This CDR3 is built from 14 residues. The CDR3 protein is CATSDLYSYNEQFF. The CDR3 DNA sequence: TGTGCCACCAGTGATTTGTACAGCTACAATGAGCAGTTCTTC.

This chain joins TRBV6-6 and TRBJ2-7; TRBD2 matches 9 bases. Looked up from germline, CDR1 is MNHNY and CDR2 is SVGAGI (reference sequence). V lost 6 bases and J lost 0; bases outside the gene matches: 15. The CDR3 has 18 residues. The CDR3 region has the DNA TGTGCCAGCAGACCCGTGGGGGGCCTAGCGGGATACTCCTACGAGCAGTACTTC. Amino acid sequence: CASRPVGGLAGYSYEQYF.

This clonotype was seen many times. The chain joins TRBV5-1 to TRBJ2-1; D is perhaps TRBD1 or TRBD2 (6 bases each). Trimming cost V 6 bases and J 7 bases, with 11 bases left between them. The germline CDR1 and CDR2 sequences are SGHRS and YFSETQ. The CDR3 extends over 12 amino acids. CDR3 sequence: CASTGAFNEQFF. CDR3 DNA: TGCGCCAGCACGGGGGCATTTAATGAGCAGTTCTTC.